This entry describes one TCR beta chain. The data derive from a study of blood T cell repertoires in COVID-19. V lost 4 bases and J lost 6; bases outside the gene matches: 10. The germline V gene has CDR1 ENHRY and CDR2 SYGVKD. CDR3 length: 16 amino acids. Original processing methods: Researchers report that nucleated cell counts were estimated from reference gene primer amplification. Sequenced by immunoSEQ multiplex PCR; TCRdb stores in-frame clones only, minus some. Clone size and V and J calls were adopted from that table, with D and trimming inferred from the DNA. Of 40,000 to 50,000 clones in the sample, about 85% were seen once.

The specimen was peripheral blood. The chain joins TRBV10-3 to TRBJ1-2; 11 bases map to TRBD1. The TCR comes from a woman older than 75 with acute or convalescent COVID-19. CDR3 coding DNA: TGTGCCATCAGTGCCGGGACAGGGGGTGCAGAGAATGGCTACACCTTC. This encodes CAISAGTGGAENGYTF.